This TCR beta chain was sequenced for a study of Ad26.COV2.S vaccination and SARS-CoV-2 variants. The data were produced by immunoSEQ multiplex PCR, yet TCRdb's version contains in-frame clones alone and is incomplete. In the table there are around 94,000 clones, 60% to 85% of which are singletons. As for this clone: Its antigen is undetermined.

Findings and limits, study-wide: Compared with placebo recipients, vaccine recipients had higher spike-specific TCR breadth. Vaccine recipients and placebo recipients showed similar non-spike TCR breadth. Possibly, TCR breadth and depth analyses underestimated total T cell responses. After vaccination, substantial breadth of spike-specific CD8+ and CD4+ responses was reported.

This receptor was identified in a human donor who had recovered from COVID-19. The sample was peripheral blood, taken after recovery from COVID-19.

The CDR3 is CASSIKPGGPRYTF. CDR3 nucleotides: TGTGCCAGTAGTATCAAACCCGGCGGGCCGCGCTACACCTTC. This chain uses TRBV19 with TRBJ1-2; no clear D gene. The CDR3 consists of 14 residues. Germline assignment: CDR1 LNHDA and CDR2 SQIVND (reference sequence). The V end was cut by 3 bases, the J end by 9 bases, with 17 bases between.